The clone carrying this T cell receptor beta chain came up many times. The data belong to a study of T cells in Graves' hyperthyroidism and ophthalmopathy. The wider study: It was at initial diagnosis, before any treatment, that peripheral blood was collected.

The authors deemed Graves' hyperthyroidism stable absent ophthalmopathy progression within 18 months. It was uncontrolled infection, other autoimmune disease, pregnancy or lactation that excluded patients. Clinical symptoms, serum thyroxine and TRAb, thyroid ultrasound and orbital computed tomography together formed the diagnostic basis. RNA transcripts yielded amplified TCR beta CDR3 regions. When the TCR CDR3 underwent first-round RT-PCR, the HTBI primer set was used. MiXCR was run by TCRdb on the multiplex PCR reads, yielding one entry per CDR3 protein. The sample carries 380,000 or so distinct CDR3 sequences, around 14% recorded once. This receptor was taken from a woman aged 25-40 years with Graves' hyperthyroidism. The specimen was blood.

The CDR3 DNA reads TGTGCCAGCAGTTTAGGTGGTGAACAGCCCCAGCATTTT. This translates into CASSLGGEQPQHF. The chain is built from TRBV12-3 or TRBV12-4 and TRBJ1-5; D gene ambiguous. There are 13 residues in the CDR3. V gave up 1 base and J gave up 7 bases, with 8 bases separating them.